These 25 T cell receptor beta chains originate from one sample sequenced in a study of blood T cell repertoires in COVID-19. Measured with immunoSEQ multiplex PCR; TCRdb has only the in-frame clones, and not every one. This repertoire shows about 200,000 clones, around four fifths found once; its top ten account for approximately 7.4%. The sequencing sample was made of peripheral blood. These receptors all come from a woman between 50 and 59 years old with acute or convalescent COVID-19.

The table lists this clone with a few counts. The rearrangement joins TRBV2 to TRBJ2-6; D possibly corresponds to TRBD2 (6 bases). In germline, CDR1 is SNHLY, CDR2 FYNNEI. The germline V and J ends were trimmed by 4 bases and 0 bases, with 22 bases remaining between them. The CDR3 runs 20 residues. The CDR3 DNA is TGTGCCAGCAGTGCTCGGGCCAGGGTCCCCGGGAGCTCTGGGGCCAACGTCCTGACTTTC. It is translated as CASSARARVPGSSGANVLTF. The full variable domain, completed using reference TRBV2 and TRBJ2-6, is EPEVTQTPSHQVTQMGQEVILRCVPISNHLYFYWYRQILGQKVEFLVSFYNNEISEKSEIFDDQFSVERPDGSNFTLKIRSTKLEDSAMYFCASSARARVPGSSGANVLTFGAGSRLTVL.

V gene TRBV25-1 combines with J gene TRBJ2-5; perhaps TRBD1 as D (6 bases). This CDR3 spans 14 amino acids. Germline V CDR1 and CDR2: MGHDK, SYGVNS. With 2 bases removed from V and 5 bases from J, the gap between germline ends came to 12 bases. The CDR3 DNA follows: TGTGCCAGCAGTGAAATGGGGGCGCGGGAGACCCAGTACTTC. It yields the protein CASSEMGARETQYF.

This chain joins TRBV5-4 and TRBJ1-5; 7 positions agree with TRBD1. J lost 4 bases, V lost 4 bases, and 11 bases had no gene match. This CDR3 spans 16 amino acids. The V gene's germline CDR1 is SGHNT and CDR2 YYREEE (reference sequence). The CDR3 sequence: CASSLNGGDRNQPQHF. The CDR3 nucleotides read TGTGCCAGCAGCCTAAACGGGGGGGACAGAAATCAGCCCCAGCATTTT.

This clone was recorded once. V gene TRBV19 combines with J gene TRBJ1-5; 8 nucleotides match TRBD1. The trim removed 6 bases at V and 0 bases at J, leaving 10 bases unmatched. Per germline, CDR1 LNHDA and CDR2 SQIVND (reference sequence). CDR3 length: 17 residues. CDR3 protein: CASSLGGQVLSNQPQHF. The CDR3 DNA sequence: TGTGCCAGTAGCCTCGGGGGACAGGTCCTTAGCAATCAGCCCCAGCATTTT. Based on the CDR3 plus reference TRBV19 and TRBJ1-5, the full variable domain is DGGITQSPKYLFRKEGQNVTLSCEQNLNHDAMYWYRQDPGQGLRLIYYSQIVNDFQKGDIAEGYSVSREKKESFPLTVTSAQKNPTAFYLCASSLGGQVLSNQPQHFGDGTRLSIL.

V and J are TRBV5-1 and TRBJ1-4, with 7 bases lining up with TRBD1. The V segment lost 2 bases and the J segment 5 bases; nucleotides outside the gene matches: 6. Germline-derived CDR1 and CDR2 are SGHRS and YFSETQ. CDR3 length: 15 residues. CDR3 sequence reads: CASSFTGDRNEKLFF. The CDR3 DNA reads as TGCGCCAGCAGCTTCACAGGGGACCGGAATGAAAAACTGTTTTTT.

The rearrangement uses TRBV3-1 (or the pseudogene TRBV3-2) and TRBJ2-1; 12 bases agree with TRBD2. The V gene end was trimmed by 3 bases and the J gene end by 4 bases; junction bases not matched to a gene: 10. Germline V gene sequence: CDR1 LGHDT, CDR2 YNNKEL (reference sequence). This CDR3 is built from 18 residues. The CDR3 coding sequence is TGTGCCAGCAGCCACCGAGGGCTAGCGGGAGGGATATACAATGAGCAGTTCTTC. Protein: CASSHRGLAGGIYNEQFF.

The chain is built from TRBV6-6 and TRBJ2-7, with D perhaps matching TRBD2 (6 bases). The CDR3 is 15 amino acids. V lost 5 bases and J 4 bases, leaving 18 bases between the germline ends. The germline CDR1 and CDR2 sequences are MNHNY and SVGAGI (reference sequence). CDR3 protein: CASSDGLRGIYEQYF. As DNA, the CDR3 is TGTGCCAGCAGTGACGGACTACGGGGGATATACGAGCAGTACTTC.

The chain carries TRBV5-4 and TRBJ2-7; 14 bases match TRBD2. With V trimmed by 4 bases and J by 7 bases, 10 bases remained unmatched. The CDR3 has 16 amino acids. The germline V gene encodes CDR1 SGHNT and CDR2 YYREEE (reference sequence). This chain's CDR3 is CASSLGGTSGRGEQYF. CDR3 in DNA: TGTGCCAGCAGCCTTGGAGGGACTAGCGGGAGAGGGGAGCAGTACTTC. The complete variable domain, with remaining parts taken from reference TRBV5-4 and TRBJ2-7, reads ETGVTQSPTHLIKTRGQQVTLRCSSQSGHNTVSWYQQALGQGPQFIFQYYREEENGRGNFPPRFSGLQFPNYSSELNVNALELDDSALYLCASSLGGTSGRGEQYFGPGTRLTVT.

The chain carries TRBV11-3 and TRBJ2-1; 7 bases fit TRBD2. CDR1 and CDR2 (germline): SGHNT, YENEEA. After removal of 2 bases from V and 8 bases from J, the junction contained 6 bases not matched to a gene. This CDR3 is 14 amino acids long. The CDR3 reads CASSLREGFYEQFF. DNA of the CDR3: TGTGCCAGCAGCTTAAGGGAGGGCTTCTATGAGCAGTTCTTC.

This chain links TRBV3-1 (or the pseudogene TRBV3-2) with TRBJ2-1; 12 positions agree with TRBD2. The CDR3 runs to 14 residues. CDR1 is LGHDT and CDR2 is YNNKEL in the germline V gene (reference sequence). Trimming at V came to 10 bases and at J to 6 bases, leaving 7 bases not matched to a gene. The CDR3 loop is CATAGLAGTNEQFF. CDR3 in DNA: TGTGCCACCGCCGGACTAGCGGGGACCAATGAGCAGTTCTTC.

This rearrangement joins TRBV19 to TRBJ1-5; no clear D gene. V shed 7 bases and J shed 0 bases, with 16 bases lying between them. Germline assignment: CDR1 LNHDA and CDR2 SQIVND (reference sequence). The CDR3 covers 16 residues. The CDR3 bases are TGTGCCAGTACCTCGTCTGGTAGTTATAGCAATCAGCCCCAGCATTTT. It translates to CASTSSGSYSNQPQHF.

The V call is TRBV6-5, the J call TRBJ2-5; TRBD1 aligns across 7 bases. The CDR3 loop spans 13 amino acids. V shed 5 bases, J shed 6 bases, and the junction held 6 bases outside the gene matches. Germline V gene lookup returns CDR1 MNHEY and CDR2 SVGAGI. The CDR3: CASSTGQAKTQYF. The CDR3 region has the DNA TGTGCCAGCAGTACTGGACAGGCGAAGACCCAGTACTTC.

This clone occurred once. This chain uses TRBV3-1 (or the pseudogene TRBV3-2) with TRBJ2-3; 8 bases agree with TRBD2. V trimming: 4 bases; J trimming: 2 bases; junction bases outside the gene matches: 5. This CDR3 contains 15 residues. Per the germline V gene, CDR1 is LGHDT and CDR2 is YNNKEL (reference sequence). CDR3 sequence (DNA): TGTGCCAGCAGCCTCGGGGGGGGACCCACAGATACGCAGTATTTT. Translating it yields CASSLGGGPTDTQYF.

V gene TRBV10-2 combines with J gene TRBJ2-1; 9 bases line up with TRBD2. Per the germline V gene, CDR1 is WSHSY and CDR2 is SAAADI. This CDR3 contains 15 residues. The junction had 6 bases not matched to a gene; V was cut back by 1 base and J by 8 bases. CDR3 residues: CASSELAGVSDEQFF. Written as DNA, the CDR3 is TGCGCCAGCAGTGAGTTAGCGGGAGTTTCGGATGAGCAGTTCTTC.

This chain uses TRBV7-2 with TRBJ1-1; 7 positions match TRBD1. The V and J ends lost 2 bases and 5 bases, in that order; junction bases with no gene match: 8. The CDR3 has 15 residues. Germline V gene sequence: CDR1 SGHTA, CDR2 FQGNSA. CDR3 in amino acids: CASSLSSRGPTEAFF. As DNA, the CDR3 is TGTGCCAGCAGCTTATCCTCAAGGGGGCCTACTGAAGCTTTCTTT. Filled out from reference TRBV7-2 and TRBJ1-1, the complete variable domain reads GAGVSQSPSNKVTEKGKDVELRCDPISGHTALYWYRQSLGQGLEFLIYFQGNSAPDKSGLPSDRFSAERTGGSVSTLTIQRTQQEDSAVYLCASSLSSRGPTEAFFGQGTRLTVV.

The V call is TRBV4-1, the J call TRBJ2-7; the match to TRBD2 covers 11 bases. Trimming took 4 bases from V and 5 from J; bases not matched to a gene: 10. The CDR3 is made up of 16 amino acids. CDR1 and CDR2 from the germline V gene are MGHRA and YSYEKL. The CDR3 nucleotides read TGCGCCAGCAGCCCGGCTATAGCGGGAGGGCCGAACGAGCAGTACTTC. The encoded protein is CASSPAIAGGPNEQYF.

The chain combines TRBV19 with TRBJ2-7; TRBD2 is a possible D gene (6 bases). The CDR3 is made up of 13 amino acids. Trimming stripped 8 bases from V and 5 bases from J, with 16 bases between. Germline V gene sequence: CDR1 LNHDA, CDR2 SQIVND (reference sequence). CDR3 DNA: TGTGCCAGTTCGAGCAGGAGGGAGGACGAGCAGTACTTC. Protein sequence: CASSSRREDEQYF.

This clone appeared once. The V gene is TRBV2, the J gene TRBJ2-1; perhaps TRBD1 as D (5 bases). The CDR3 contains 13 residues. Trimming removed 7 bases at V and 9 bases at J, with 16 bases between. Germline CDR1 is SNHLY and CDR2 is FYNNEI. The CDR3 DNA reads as TGTGCCAGCAAGGATACAGGTATATCTGAGCAGTTCTTC. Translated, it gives CASKDTGISEQFF.

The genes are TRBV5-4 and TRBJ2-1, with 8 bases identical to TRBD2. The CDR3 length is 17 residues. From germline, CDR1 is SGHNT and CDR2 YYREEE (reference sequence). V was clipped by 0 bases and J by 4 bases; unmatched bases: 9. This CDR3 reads CASSLDGGGPLYNEQFF. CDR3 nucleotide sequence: TGTGCCAGCAGCTTGGACGGGGGGGGCCCCCTATACAATGAGCAGTTCTTC.

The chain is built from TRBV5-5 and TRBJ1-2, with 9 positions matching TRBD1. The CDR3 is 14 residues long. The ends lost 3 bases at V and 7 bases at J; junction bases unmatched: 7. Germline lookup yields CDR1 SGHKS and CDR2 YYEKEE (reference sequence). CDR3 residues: CASSWTGAYFGYTF. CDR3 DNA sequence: TGTGCCAGCAGCTGGACAGGGGCCTACTTTGGCTACACCTTC.

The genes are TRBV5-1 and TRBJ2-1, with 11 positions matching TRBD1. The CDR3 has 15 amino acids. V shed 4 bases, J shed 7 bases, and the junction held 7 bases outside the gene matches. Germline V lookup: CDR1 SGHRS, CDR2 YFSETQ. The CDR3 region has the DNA TGCGCCAGCAGCCACGGACAGGGGGCGGGGAATGAGCAGTTCTTC. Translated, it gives CASSHGQGAGNEQFF.

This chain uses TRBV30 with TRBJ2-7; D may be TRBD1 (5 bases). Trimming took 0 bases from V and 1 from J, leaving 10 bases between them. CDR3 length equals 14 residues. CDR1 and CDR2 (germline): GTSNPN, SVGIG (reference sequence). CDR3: CAWSVDSYSYEQYF. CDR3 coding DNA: TGTGCCTGGAGTGTAGACAGCTATTCCTACGAGCAGTACTTC.

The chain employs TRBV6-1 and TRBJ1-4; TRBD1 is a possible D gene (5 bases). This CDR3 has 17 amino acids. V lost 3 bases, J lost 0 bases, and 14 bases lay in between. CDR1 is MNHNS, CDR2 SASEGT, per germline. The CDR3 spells CASSEGWGTATNEKLFF. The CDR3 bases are TGTGCCAGCAGTGAGGGATGGGGGACTGCAACTAATGAAAAACTGTTTTTT.

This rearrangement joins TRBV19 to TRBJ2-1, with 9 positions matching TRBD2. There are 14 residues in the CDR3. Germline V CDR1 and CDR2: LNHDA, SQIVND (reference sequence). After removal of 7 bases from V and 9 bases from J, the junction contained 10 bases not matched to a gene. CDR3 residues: CASKWGSGSGEQFF. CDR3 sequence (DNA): TGTGCCAGTAAATGGGGTAGCGGGAGTGGTGAGCAGTTCTTC.

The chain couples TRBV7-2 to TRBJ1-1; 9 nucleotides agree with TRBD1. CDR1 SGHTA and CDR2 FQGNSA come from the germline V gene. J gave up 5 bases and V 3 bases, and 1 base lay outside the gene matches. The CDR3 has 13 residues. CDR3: CASSFDRGTEAFF. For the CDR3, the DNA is TGTGCCAGCAGCTTTGACAGGGGGACTGAAGCTTTCTTT.